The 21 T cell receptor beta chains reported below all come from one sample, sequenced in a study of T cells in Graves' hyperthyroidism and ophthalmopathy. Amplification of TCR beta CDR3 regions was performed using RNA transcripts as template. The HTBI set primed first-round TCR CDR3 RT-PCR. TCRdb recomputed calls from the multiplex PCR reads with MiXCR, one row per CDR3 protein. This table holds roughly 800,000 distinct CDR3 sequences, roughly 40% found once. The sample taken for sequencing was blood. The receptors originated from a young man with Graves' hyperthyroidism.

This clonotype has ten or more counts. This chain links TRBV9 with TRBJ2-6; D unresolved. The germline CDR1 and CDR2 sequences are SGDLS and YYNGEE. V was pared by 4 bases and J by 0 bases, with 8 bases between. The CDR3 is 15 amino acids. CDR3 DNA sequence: TGTGCCAGCAGCCCGCCCGACTCTGGGGCCAACGTCCTGACTTTC. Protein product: CASSPPDSGANVLTF.

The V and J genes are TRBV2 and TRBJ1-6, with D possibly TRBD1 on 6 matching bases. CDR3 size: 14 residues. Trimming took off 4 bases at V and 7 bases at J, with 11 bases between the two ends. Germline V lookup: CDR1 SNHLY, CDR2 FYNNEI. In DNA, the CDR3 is TGTGCCAGCAGTGTGCAGGGGCCGAATTCACCCCTCCACTTT. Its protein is CASSVQGPNSPLHF.

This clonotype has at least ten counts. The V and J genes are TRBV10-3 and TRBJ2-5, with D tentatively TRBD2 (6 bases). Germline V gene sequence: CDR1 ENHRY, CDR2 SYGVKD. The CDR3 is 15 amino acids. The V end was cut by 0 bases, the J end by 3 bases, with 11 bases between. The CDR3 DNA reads TGTGCCATCAGTGAGTCGGGGGGAAAAGAAGAGACCCAGTACTTC. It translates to CAISESGGKEETQYF.

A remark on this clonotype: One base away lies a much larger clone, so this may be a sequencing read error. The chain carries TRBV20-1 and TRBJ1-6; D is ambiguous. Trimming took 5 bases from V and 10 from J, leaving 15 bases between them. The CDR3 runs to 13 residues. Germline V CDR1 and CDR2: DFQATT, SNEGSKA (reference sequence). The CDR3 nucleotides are TGCAGTGCTGGGCACCCTAGCGGGTCACCCCTCCACTTT. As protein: CSAGHPSGSPLHF.

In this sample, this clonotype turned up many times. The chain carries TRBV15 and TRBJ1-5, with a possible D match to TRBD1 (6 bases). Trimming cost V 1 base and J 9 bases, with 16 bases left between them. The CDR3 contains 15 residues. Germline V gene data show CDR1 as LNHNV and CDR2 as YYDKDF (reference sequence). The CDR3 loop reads CATSRVMQGIVPQHF. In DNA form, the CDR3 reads TGTGCCACCAGCAGAGTTATGCAGGGGATAGTGCCCCAGCATTTT. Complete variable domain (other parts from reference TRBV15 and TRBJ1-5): DAMVIQNPRYQVTQFGKPVTLSCSQTLNHNVMYWYQQKSSQAPKLLFHYYDKDFNNEADTPDNFQSRRPNTSFCFLDIRSPGLGDTAMYLCATSRVMQGIVPQHFGDGTRLSIL.

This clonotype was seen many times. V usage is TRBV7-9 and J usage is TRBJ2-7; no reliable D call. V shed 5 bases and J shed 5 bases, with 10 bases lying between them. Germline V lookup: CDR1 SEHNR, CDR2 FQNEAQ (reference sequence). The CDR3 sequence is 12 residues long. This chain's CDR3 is CASSPGSHEQYF. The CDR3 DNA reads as TGTGCCAGCAGCCCCGGCAGCCACGAGCAGTACTTC.

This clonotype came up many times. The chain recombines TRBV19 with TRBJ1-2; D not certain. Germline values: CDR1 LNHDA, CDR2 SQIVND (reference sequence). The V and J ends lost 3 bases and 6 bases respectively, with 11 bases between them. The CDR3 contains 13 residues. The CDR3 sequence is CASSISSRDGYTF. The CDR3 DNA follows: TGTGCCAGTAGTATTAGCTCGCGGGATGGCTACACCTTC.

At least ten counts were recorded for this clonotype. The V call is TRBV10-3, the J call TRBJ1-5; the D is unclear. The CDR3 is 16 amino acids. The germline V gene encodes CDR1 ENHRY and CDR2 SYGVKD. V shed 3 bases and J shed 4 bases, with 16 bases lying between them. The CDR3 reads CAISEGDPDPNQPQHF. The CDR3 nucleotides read TGTGCCATCAGTGAAGGTGACCCCGATCCGAATCAGCCCCAGCATTTT.

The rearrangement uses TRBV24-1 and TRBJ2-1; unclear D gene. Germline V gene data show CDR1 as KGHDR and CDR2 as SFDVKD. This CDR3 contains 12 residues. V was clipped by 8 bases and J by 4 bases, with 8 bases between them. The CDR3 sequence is CATKQPYNEQFF. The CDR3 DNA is TGTGCCACCAAGCAGCCATACAATGAGCAGTTCTTC.

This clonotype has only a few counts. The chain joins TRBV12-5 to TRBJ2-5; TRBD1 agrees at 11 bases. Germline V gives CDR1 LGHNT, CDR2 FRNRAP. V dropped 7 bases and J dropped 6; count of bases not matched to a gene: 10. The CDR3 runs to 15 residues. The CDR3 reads CASAQGQGDGKTQYF. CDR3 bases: TGTGCTAGTGCCCAGGGACAGGGGGATGGAAAGACCCAGTACTTC.

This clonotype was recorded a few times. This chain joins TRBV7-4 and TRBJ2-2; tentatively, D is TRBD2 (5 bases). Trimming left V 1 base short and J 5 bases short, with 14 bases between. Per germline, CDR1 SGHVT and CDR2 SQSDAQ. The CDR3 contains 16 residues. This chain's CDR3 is CASSLGMASFTGELFF. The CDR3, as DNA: TGTGCCAGCAGCTTAGGCATGGCTAGCTTTACCGGGGAGCTGTTTTTT.

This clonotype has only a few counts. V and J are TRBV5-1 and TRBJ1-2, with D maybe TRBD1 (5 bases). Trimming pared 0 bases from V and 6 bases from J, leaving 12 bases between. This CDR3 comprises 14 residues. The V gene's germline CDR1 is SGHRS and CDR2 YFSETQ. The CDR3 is CASSLEGPTHGYTF. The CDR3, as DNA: TGCGCCAGCAGCTTGGAGGGGCCAACACATGGCTACACCTTC. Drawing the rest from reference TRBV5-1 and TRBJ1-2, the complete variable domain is KAGVTQTPRYLIKTRGQQVTLSCSPISGHRSVSWYQQTPGQGLQFLFEYFSETQRNKGNFPGRFSGRQFSNSRSEMNVSTLELGDSALYLCASSLEGPTHGYTFGSGTRLTVV.

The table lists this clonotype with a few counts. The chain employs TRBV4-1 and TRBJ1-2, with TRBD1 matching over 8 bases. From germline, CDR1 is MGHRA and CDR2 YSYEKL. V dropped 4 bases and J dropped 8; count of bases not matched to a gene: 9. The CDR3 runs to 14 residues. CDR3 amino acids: CASSPQGQGFGYTF. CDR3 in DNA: TGCGCCAGCAGCCCCCAAGGACAGGGATTCGGCTACACCTTC.

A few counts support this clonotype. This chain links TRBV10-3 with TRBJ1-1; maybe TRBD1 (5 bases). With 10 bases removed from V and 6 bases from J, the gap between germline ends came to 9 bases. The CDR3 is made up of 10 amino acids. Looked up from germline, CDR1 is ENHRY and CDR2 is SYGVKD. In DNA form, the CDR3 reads TGTGCCAAGACAGCTTCTGAAGCTTTCTTT. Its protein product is CAKTASEAFF.

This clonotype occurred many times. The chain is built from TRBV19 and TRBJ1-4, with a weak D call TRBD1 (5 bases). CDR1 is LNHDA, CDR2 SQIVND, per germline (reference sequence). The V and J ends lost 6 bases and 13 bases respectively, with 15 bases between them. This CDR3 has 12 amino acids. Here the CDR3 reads CASSSTGHGLFF. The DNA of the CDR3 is TGTGCCAGTAGCTCTACAGGTCATGGACTGTTTTTT.

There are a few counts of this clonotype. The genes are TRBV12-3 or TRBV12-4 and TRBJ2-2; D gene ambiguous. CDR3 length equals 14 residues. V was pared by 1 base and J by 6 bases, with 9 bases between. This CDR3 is CASSLGVVSGELFF. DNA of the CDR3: TGTGCCAGCAGTTTAGGTGTGGTTTCCGGGGAGCTGTTTTTT.

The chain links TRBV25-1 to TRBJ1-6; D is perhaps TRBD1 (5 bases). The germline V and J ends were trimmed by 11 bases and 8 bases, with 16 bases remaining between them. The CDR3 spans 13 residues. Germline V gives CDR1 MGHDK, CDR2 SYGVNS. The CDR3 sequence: CAPGHLVYSPLHF. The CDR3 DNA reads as TGTGCCCCCGGACACCTTGTTTATTCACCCCTCCACTTT. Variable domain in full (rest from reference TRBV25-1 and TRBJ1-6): EADIYQTPRYLVIGTGKKITLECSQTMGHDKMYWYQQDPGMELHLIHYSYGVNSTEKGDLSSESTVSRIRTEHFPLTLESARPSHTSQYLCAPGHLVYSPLHFGNGTRLTVT.

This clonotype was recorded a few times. CDR3 nucleotides: TGCAGTGCTAGAGCCACGCCTGGACTTGTGGACGAGCAGTACTTC. It yields the protein CSARATPGLVDEQYF. The chain links TRBV20-1 to TRBJ2-7, with a tentative D call TRBD2 (5 bases). The CDR3 loop spans 15 amino acids. Germline V gene sequence: CDR1 DFQATT, CDR2 SNEGSKA (reference sequence). Trimming cost V 1 base and J 5 bases, with 18 bases left between them.

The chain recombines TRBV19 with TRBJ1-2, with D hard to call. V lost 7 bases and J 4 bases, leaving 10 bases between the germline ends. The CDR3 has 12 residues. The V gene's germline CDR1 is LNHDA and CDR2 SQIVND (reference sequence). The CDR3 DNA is TGTGCCAGTAACACCGACGGCTATGGCTACACCTTC. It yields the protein CASNTDGYGYTF.

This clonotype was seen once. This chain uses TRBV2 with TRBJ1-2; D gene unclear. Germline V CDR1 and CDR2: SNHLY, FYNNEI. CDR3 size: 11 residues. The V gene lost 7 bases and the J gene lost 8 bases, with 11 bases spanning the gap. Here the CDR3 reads CASTPLSGYTF. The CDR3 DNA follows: TGTGCCAGCACACCCCTTTCGGGCTACACCTTC.

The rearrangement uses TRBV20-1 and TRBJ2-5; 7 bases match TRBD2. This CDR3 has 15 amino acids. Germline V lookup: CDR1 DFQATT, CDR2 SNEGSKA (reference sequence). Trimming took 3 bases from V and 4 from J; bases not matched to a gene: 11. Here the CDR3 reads CSASPGLEVGETQYF. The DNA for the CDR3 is TGCAGTGCTAGTCCAGGACTAGAAGTCGGAGAGACCCAGTACTTC.